This T cell receptor (beta chain) was sequenced during a study of human T cells and chemical hapten exposure. TCRdb fed the RACE reads into MiXCR, producing one record per CDR3 protein. The sample shows roughly 150,000 distinct CDR3 sequences, 25% to 35% of them seen only once. The sample holds a few counts of this clonotype. Time point noted: patch test 3, about 24 weeks after DPC sensitization. The treatment denotes: therapeutic diphenylcyclopropenone sensitization with weekly scalp DPC. The CDR3 is 17 residues long. Trimming took 2 bases from V and 5 from J, leaving 16 bases between them. Germline values: CDR1 SGHVS, CDR2 FNYEAQ.

This specimen consisted of whole blood, obtained in connection with sensitization to the hapten diphenylcyclopropenone (DPC). V gene TRBV7-6 combines with J gene TRBJ1-6; D may be TRBD1 (6 bases). This sequence originates from a woman younger than 35 with alopecia areata. Some clones in this sample may be carry-over from other donors' samples. The CDR3 is CASSLNTGASDNSPLHF. The CDR3 nucleotides are TGTGCCAGCAGCTTAAATACGGGGGCCTCAGATAATTCACCCCTCCACTTT.